These T cell receptor beta chains were read from a single sample in a study of response to subunit inactivated influenza vaccine. Each CDR3 protein is one row after TCRdb ran MiXCR on the RT-PCR reads. The data show more than 550,000 distinct CDR3 sequences, with roughly 10% seen just once and approximately 11% held by the top ten. Separately, the same data were catalogued under a study of T cells expressing NK-cell markers.

This specimen was PBMCs from blood, taken on the day of vaccination. The receptors were gathered from a man aged 45 to 65 who received an inactivated influenza vaccine. Each CDR3 is given with its conserved first and last residue. Each record gives: D gene, V gene, J gene, clone size, CDR3 DNA, CDR3 protein. D genes are given only for firm matches. The size entry is marked missing in some rows and otherwise reads once, few, many or a size class.

-,TRBV5-1,TRBJ2-3,few,TGCGCCAGCAGCAGTCTAGGAGCTGAACGCACAGATACGCAGTATTTT,CASSSLGAERTDTQYF
-,TRBV6-2/TRBV6-3,TRBJ2-1,few,-,CASSSSSWTGYNEQFF
-,TRBV4-3,TRBJ2-5,-,TGCGCCAGCAGCCAAGAAAACTACCAAGAGACCCAGTACTTC,CASSQENYQETQYF
-,TRBV3-1,TRBJ2-1,many,TGTGCCAGCAGCCAAGAATGGCGGCACGGATACAATGAGCAGTTCTTC,CASSQEWRHGYNEQFF
-,TRBV6-5,TRBJ1-1,few,TGTGCCAGCAAGTTGGCAGGGCCGAACACTGAAGCTTTCTTT,CASKLAGPNTEAFF
TRBD1,TRBV5-1,TRBJ2-3,many,TGTGCCAGCAGCCTGGGACAGGGGGGCACAGATACGCAGTATTTT,CASSLGQGGTDTQYF
-,TRBV12-3/TRBV12-4,TRBJ2-3,few,TGTGCCAGCAGTTCCGCTAGGGGCTTAAGCACAGATACGCAGTATTTT,CASSSARGLSTDTQYF
-,TRBV25-1,TRBJ2-1,few,TGTGCCAGCAGTGCTGTCCTTGCCAATGAGCAGTTCTTC,CASSAVLANEQFF
TRBD1,TRBV29-1,TRBJ2-7,few,TGCAGCGTTGGAGATAGGACAGGGGGAGAATGGGCCTACGAGCAGTACTTC,CSVGDRTGGEWAYEQYF
-,TRBV5-1,TRBJ2-5,-,TGCGCCAGCAGCCAACAGGGTCCCCAAGAGACCCAGTACTTC,CASSQQGPQETQYF
-,TRBV7-9,TRBJ2-1,many,TGTGCCAGCAGCCTCTACGGGCGTTACAATGAGCAGTTCTTC,CASSLYGRYNEQFF
TRBD1,TRBV18,TRBJ1-1,-,TGTGCCAGCTCACCTCGACAGGGGCGGAACACTGAAGCTTTCTTT,CASSPRQGRNTEAFF
TRBD2,TRBV4-1,TRBJ2-2,-,TGCGCCAGCAGCCAAGATTCGGCGGGAGGGGGGAACACCGGGGAGCTGTTTTTT,CASSQDSAGGGNTGELFF
-,TRBV20-1,TRBJ2-7,few,TGCAGTGCTAGGTTGGGGTTCTACGAGCAGTACTTC,CSARLGFYEQYF
-,TRBV28,TRBJ2-7,-,TGTGCCAGCAGTTTGTCCGGTTTCTACGAGCAGTACTTC,CASSLSGFYEQYF
-,TRBV5-1,TRBJ1-2,few,TGCGCCAGCAGCCTTAGAGCAGGGGACGATGGCTACACCTTC,CASSLRAGDDGYTF
-,TRBV14,TRBJ2-3,few,TGTGCCTCGGGGTGGACATCCACAGATACGCAGTATTTT,CASGWTSTDTQYF
TRBD2,TRBV4-3,TRBJ2-7,many,TGCGCCAGCAGCCCTCGACTAGCGGGAGGGTACGAGCAGTACTTC,CASSPRLAGGYEQYF
-,TRBV10-3,TRBJ2-2,-,TGTGCCATCACCCGGGACGGAGGCACCGGGGAGCTGTTTTTT,CAITRDGGTGELFF
-,TRBV29-1,TRBJ2-1,few,TGCAGCGTTGAAACTATGGCCGGGAATGAGCAGTTCTTC,CSVETMAGNEQFF
TRBD1,TRBV27,TRBJ2-7,few,TGTGCCAGCAGTCTTTCAGGACAGGGCGAGTACTTC,CASSLSGQGEYF
-,TRBV6-1,TRBJ1-5,-,TGTGCCAGCAATAAAGAGTCGGGCAATCAGCCCCAGCATTTT,CASNKESGNQPQHF
-,TRBV20-1,TRBJ2-7,few,TGCAGTGCTAGAGTAGGGTCCCGGGGGGAGCAGTACTTC,CSARVGSRGEQYF
-,TRBV7-2,TRBJ2-2,few,TGTGCCAGCAGCTCAAACCTTGTAGGGAGGACCGGGGAGCTGTTTTTT,CASSSNLVGRTGELFF
TRBD1,TRBV25-1,TRBJ2-5,-,TGTGCCAGCAGTGAATTAGGGGGACAGAACCAAGAGACCCAGTACTTC,CASSELGGQNQETQYF
TRBD1,TRBV4-3,TRBJ1-5,many,TGCGCCAGCAGCCAGGAAGCACAGGGGAAGAATCAGCCCCAGCATTTT,CASSQEAQGKNQPQHF
-,TRBV6-2/TRBV6-3,TRBJ1-1,many,TGTGCCAGCAGTCAACTGAGGGGCCGGAACACTGAAGCTTTCTTT,CASSQLRGRNTEAFF
-,TRBV12-3/TRBV12-4,TRBJ2-1,few,TGTGCCAGCAACCCCGCCCCCGGGACGTACAATGAGCAGTTCTTC,CASNPAPGTYNEQFF
TRBD1,TRBV6-2/TRBV6-3,TRBJ2-7,few,TGTGCCAGCAGTTACTCGAGACTTGGGACAGGGGACTACGAGCAGTACTTC,CASSYSRLGTGDYEQYF
-,TRBV6-1,TRBJ1-6,few,TGTGCCAGCAGGACAGGCTTCGCATCTAATTCACCCCTCCACTTT,CASRTGFASNSPLHF
TRBD2,TRBV6-1,TRBJ2-1,-,TGTGCCAGCAGTCTCGGGGAGGGTTCGCTTGAGCAGTTCTTC,CASSLGEGSLEQFF
-,TRBV7-2,TRBJ2-5,few,TGTGCCAGCAGCACACTACCTAAGGAGACCCAGTACTTC,CASSTLPKETQYF
TRBD1,TRBV25-1,TRBJ1-1,few,TGTGCCAGCAGTGAATATGAGGAGGGGGCGCGTACTGAAGCTTTCTTT,CASSEYEEGARTEAFF
TRBD1,TRBV20-1,TRBJ2-1,few,TGCAGTGCTAGAGGGACAGGCAGTACCTACAATGAGCAGTTCTTC,CSARGTGSTYNEQFF
-,TRBV11-1,TRBJ2-5,few,TGTGCCAGCAGCTTTAACCTCCGATTGACTGAACTCCAAGAGACCCAGTACTTC,CASSFNLRLTELQETQYF
-,TRBV5-1,TRBJ1-1,many,TGCGCCAGCAGCTCGGGAACGAACACTGAAGCTTTCTTT,CASSSGTNTEAFF
TRBD1,TRBV5-5,TRBJ2-6,few,TGTGCCAGCAGCCCCAGGGGGATGGTCTCTGGGGCCAACGTCCTGACTTTC,CASSPRGMVSGANVLTF
TRBD2,TRBV20-1,TRBJ2-3,few,TGCAGTAGCGAAGCGGGAGGTACAGATACGCAGTATTTT,CSSEAGGTDTQYF
TRBD1,TRBV12-3/TRBV12-4,TRBJ1-5,many,TGTGCCAGCAGACGACAGGGGGGTCGCAATCAGCCCCAGCATTTT,CASRRQGGRNQPQHF
-,TRBV7-2,TRBJ2-1,few,TGTGCCAGCAGCCATAACCCAATCCGGGATCCTTACAATGAGCAGTTCTTC,CASSHNPIRDPYNEQFF
TRBD2,TRBV2,TRBJ2-1,-,TGTGCCAGCAGCCTACGGGAGGACAATGAGCAGTTCTTC,CASSLREDNEQFF
-,TRBV20-1,TRBJ2-5,-,TGCAGTGCCCAAATTAGCTACCAAGAGACCCAGTACTTC,CSAQISYQETQYF
-,TRBV7-9,TRBJ2-6,few,TGTGCCAGCAGCTTAACCGGCCGGGGGTTTGGGGCCAACGTCCTGACTTTC,CASSLTGRGFGANVLTF
TRBD2,TRBV4-1,TRBJ2-5,-,TGCGCCAGCAGCCCTTTGGCGCTAGCGGGGGGGCTTCAAGAGACCCAGTACTTC,CASSPLALAGGLQETQYF
TRBD1,TRBV7-9,TRBJ1-5,-,TGTGCCAGCAGCCGGGACAGCGGCAATCAGCCCCAGCATTTT,CASSRDSGNQPQHF
-,TRBV12-3/TRBV12-4,TRBJ2-7,many,TGTGCCAGCAGTCCCGACAGGTCCTACGAGCAGTACTTC,CASSPDRSYEQYF
-,TRBV6-1,TRBJ1-1,few,TGTGCCAGCAGTGGGGATCTCAGGGGTACTGAAGCTTTCTTT,CASSGDLRGTEAFF
-,TRBV30,TRBJ1-2,many,TGTGCCTGGAGTCGGGCCACAGGGTATGGCTACACCTTC,CAWSRATGYGYTF